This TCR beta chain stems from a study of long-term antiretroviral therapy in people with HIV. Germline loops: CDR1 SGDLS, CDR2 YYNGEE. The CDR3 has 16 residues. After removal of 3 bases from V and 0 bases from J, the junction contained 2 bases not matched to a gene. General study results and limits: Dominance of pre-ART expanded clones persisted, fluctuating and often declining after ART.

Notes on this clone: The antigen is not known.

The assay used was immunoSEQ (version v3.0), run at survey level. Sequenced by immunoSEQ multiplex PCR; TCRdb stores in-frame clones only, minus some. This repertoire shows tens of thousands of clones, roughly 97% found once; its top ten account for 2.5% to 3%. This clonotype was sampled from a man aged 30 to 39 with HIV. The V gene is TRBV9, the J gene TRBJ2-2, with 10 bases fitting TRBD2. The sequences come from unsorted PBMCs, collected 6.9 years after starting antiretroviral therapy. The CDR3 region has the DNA TGTGCCAGCAGCGCTAGCGGGAGCTCGAACACCGGGGAGCTGTTTTTT. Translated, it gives CASSASGSSNTGELFF.